These 17 T cell receptor beta chains were sequenced from one sample in a study of blood T cells in healthy people across ages. Combining a sample-barcoded 5' primer with a J-beta primer mix, a second PCR ran for about 7 to 11 cycles. Each CDR3 protein gets one entry after TCRdb re-called the 5' RACE reads with MiXCR. This sample has roughly 1,500,000 distinct CDR3 sequences; 30% to 40% occur once, and the top ten carry roughly 12%. Sequencing input: blood. All receptors derive from a woman aged 25-40 years in good health.

The rearrangement links TRBV12-3 or TRBV12-4 to TRBJ1-5; D is uncertain. The CDR3 totals 16 residues. Trimming left V 1 base short and J 3 bases short, with 13 bases between. In DNA, the CDR3 is TGTGCCAGCAGTTTAGGAGGGAGAACCTCCAATCAGCCCCAGCATTTT. This translates into CASSLGGRTSNQPQHF.

This chain links TRBV4-1 with TRBJ1-5; 7 bases match TRBD1. Germline assignment: CDR1 MGHRA and CDR2 YSYEKL. With 5 bases clipped from V and 3 bases from J, the junction kept 10 bases outside the gene matches. CDR3 length equals 16 residues. This CDR3 reads CASSSRQGGVNQPQHF. The CDR3, as DNA: TGCGCCAGCAGCAGTCGCCAGGGGGGCGTCAATCAGCCCCAGCATTTT.

This clonotype was seen a handful of times. This rearrangement joins TRBV6-5 to TRBJ2-1; weak D call: TRBD2 (6 bases). The ends were cut back, 2 bases at V and 4 bases at J, with 24 bases in the middle. The CDR3 totals 19 residues. The germline V gene encodes CDR1 MNHEY and CDR2 SVGAGI. The CDR3 loop reads CASSYTALGGGLGYNEQFF. In DNA form, the CDR3 reads TGTGCCAGCAGTTACACGGCCTTGGGGGGAGGACTTGGTTACAATGAGCAGTTCTTC.

This chain connects TRBV11-2 to TRBJ2-1; 9 bases fit TRBD1. The CDR3 runs 16 residues. From germline, CDR1 is SGHAT and CDR2 FQNNGV. After removal of 4 bases from V and 4 bases from J, the junction contained 8 bases not matched to a gene. The CDR3 nucleotides read TGTGCCAGCAGCTCAACCGGGACAGGGCTGTACAATGAGCAGTTCTTC. Encoded protein: CASSSTGTGLYNEQFF. The variable domain in full, completed from reference TRBV11-2 and TRBJ2-1, reads EAGVAQSPRYKIIEKRQSVAFWCNPISGHATLYWYQQILGQGPKLLIQFQNNGVVDDSQLPKDRFSAERLKGVDSTLKIQPAKLEDSAVYLCASSSTGTGLYNEQFFGPGTRLTVL.

This clonotype came up a few times. J is TRBJ1-5 and V is TRBV15; the D gene is possibly TRBD1 (5 bases). V lost 5 bases and J 6 bases, leaving 14 bases between the germline ends. CDR1 and CDR2 from the germline V gene are LNHNV and YYDKDF (reference sequence). The CDR3 totals 14 residues. The CDR3 sequence is CATSLPRVRQPQHF. The CDR3 DNA reads as TGTGCCACCAGCTTACCCAGGGTACGTCAGCCCCAGCATTTT.

This chain uses TRBV28 with TRBJ1-2; a possible D gene is TRBD1 (6 bases). Germline V gene sequence: CDR1 MDHEN, CDR2 SYDVKM. Trimming took 6 bases from V and 5 from J, leaving 22 bases between them. This CDR3 has 16 amino acids. CDR3 DNA sequence: TGTGCCAGCAGCCTACAGGGACCGAAGCTCGGTTATGGCTACACCTTC. Translating gives CASSLQGPKLGYGYTF.

The CDR3 DNA reads TGTGCTAGTGGTCCCGCCCGTCGGACTGGGAAAGACGATGAGCAGTTCTTC. As protein: CASGPARRTGKDDEQFF. The J gene is TRBJ2-1, the V gene TRBV12-5; tentatively, D is TRBD2 (5 bases). Per the germline V gene, CDR1 is LGHNT and CDR2 is FRNRAP. The CDR3 sequence is 17 residues long. V lost 5 bases, J lost 8 bases, and 25 bases lay in between.

As for this clonotype: An end of the junction differs from the germline gene, which may be a read error. The chain joins TRBV7-9 to TRBJ1-1; a weak D match, TRBD1 (6 bases). Germline assignment: CDR1 SEHNR and CDR2 FQNEAQ (reference sequence). CDR3 length equals 16 residues. The CDR3 protein is CASSLARGTADTEAFF. CDR3 bases: TGTGCCAGTAGCTTAGCCAGGGGAACGGCGGACACTGAAGCTTTCTTT.

This clonotype was counted ten times or more. The CDR3 nucleotides are TGTGCCAGCAGCCCCAGCGACACCGGGGAGCTGTTTTTT. Its translation is CASSPSDTGELFF. The chain has TRBV12-3 or TRBV12-4 and TRBJ2-2; D is unresolved. Between the trimmed V and J ends, which lost 6 bases and 3 bases, there was a span of 8 bases. The CDR3 has 13 residues.

There are a few counts of this clonotype. The chain links TRBV5-1 to TRBJ2-7; 9 nucleotides align to TRBD1. V lost 0 bases, J lost 3 bases, and 4 bases stayed unmatched. Per germline, CDR1 SGHRS and CDR2 YFSETQ. CDR3 length: 15 amino acids. The CDR3 DNA reads TGCGCCAGCAGCTTGGTGGGGACAGGGTTCTACGAGCAGTACTTC. It encodes CASSLVGTGFYEQYF.

Points on this clonotype: Compared with germline, one end of the junction differs, possibly owing to a read error. The chain has TRBV2 and TRBJ1-2; D remains unclear. CDR1 is SNHLY, CDR2 FYNNEI, per germline. This CDR3 is 12 amino acids long. This CDR3 is CAGSVRPSGYTF. In DNA, the CDR3 is TGTGCCGGCAGTGTCCGGCCCAGTGGCTACACCTTC.

This chain links TRBV6-2 or TRBV6-3 with TRBJ2-7; 14 bases fit TRBD2. V lost 10 bases, J lost 6 bases, and 17 bases stayed unmatched. This CDR3 has 17 residues. The germline V gene has CDR1 MNHEY and CDR2 SVGEGT. CDR3 coding DNA: TGTGCCACCCGAGCAGGCCTTGAGACTAGCGGGGGGGGCGAGCAGTACTTC. Translation gives CATRAGLETSGGGEQYF.

This chain uses TRBV6-1 with TRBJ2-1; 12 bases line up with TRBD2. CDR1 MNHNS and CDR2 SASEGT come from the germline V gene. Losses at the gene ends were 8 bases for V and 8 bases for J; bases not matched to a gene: 10. This CDR3 region has 15 residues. The CDR3 DNA follows: TGTGCCAGCTCCCTCTCTGGACTAGCGGGGTATGAGCAGTTCTTC. As protein: CASSLSGLAGYEQFF.

This clonotype was detected a few times. This chain connects TRBV6-6 to TRBJ2-5; 9 bases are shared with TRBD1. The ends lost 5 bases at V and 5 bases at J; junction bases unmatched: 15. Looked up from germline, CDR1 is MNHNY and CDR2 is SVGAGI (reference sequence). This CDR3 has 17 amino acids. The DNA of the CDR3 is TGTGCCAGCAGTAAAAGCACCGGGACAGGGATTCAGGAGACCCAGTACTTC. It is translated as CASSKSTGTGIQETQYF.

The gene calls are TRBV4-2 and TRBJ2-5; no reliable D call. The CDR3 spans 15 residues. Trimming removed 0 bases from V and 4 bases from J, with 12 bases in between. Germline CDR1 and CDR2: LGHNA and YNFKEQ. DNA of the CDR3: TGTGCCAGCAGCCAAGAGGCGCCTGGCGGAGAGACCCAGTACTTC. Protein: CASSQEAPGGETQYF.

This clonotype showed up just a few times. The chain links TRBV7-3 to TRBJ1-1; D possibly corresponds to TRBD1 (5 bases). V was trimmed by 5 bases and J by 3 bases, leaving 13 bases between them. CDR1 SGHTA and CDR2 FQGTGA come from the germline V gene. This CDR3 spans 14 amino acids. In DNA, the CDR3 is TGTGCCAGCAGCCCCGTCCCGGGGGACACTGAAGCTTTCTTT. Its protein is CASSPVPGDTEAFF. The full variable domain, its missing parts supplied by reference TRBV7-3 and TRBJ1-1, is GAGVSQTPSNKVTEKGKYVELRCDPISGHTALYWYRQSLGQGPEFLIYFQGTGAADDSGLPNDRFFAVRPEGSVSTLKIQRTERGDSAVYLCASSPVPGDTEAFFGQGTRLTVV.

V gene TRBV5-1 combines with J gene TRBJ1-1; D possibly corresponds to TRBD1 (6 bases). Trimming removed 0 bases from V and 4 bases from J, with 19 bases in between. This CDR3 comprises 17 residues. In germline, CDR1 is SGHRS, CDR2 YFSETQ. DNA for the CDR3: TGCGCCAGCAGCTTGGGGGGTAGGGGGGTGATAGGCACTGAAGCTTTCTTT. Protein: CASSLGGRGVIGTEAFF.